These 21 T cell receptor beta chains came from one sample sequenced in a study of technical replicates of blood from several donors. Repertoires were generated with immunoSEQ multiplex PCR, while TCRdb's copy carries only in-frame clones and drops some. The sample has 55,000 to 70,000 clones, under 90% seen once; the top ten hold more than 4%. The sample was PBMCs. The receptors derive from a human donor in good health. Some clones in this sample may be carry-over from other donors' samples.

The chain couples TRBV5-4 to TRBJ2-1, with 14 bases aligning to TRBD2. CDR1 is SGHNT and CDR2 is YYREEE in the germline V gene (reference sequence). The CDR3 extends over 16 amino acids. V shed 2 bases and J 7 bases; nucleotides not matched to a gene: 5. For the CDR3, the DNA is TGTGCCAGCAGCTTCCTGACTAGCGGGGGGGCGAATGAGCAGTTCTTC. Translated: CASSFLTSGGANEQFF.

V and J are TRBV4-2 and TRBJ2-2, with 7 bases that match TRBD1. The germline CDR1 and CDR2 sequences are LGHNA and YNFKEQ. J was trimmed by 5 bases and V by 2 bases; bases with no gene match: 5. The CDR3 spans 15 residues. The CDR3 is CASSQRGQETGELFF. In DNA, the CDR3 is TGTGCCAGCAGCCAACGCGGACAGGAAACCGGGGAGCTGTTTTTT.

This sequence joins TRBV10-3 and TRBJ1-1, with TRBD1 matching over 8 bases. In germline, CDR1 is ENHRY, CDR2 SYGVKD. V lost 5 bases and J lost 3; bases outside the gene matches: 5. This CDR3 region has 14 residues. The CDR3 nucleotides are TGTGCCATCAGTTTTACAGGGGGGGACACTGAAGCTTTCTTT. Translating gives CAISFTGGDTEAFF.

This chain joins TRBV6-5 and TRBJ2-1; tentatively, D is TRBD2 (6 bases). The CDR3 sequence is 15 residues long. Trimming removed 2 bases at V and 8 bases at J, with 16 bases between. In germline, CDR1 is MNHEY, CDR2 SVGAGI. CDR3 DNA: TGTGCCAGCAGTTACGGGCGGGGTCAGACAGATGAGCAGTTCTTC. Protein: CASSYGRGQTDEQFF.

This chain's CDR3 is CATSRVRGLNLNSPLHF. CDR3 coding DNA: TGTGCCACCAGCAGAGTAAGGGGGCTAAATTTAAATTCACCCCTCCACTTT. The gene calls are TRBV15 and TRBJ1-6; 7 bases match TRBD1. Trimming at V came to 1 base and at J to 7 bases, leaving 10 bases not matched to a gene. This CDR3 comprises 17 residues. In germline, CDR1 is LNHNV, CDR2 YYDKDF (reference sequence). Filled out from reference TRBV15 and TRBJ1-6, the complete variable domain reads DAMVIQNPRYQVTQFGKPVTLSCSQTLNHNVMYWYQQKSSQAPKLLFHYYDKDFNNEADTPDNFQSRRPNTSFCFLDIRSPGLGDTAMYLCATSRVRGLNLNSPLHFGNGTRLTVT.

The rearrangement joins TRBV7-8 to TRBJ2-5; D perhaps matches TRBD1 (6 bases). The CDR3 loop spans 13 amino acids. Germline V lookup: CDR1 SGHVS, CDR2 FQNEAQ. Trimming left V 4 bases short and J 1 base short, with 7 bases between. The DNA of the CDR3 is TGTGCCAGCAGCTGGACAGCCCAAGAGACCCAGTACTTC. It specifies CASSWTAQETQYF.

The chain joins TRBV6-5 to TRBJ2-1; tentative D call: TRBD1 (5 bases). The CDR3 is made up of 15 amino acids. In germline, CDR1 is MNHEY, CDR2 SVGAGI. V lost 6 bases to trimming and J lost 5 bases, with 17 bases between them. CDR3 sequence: CASRRHQGFNNEQFF. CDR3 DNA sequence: TGTGCCAGCAGGAGGCACCAGGGATTCAACAATGAGCAGTTCTTC.

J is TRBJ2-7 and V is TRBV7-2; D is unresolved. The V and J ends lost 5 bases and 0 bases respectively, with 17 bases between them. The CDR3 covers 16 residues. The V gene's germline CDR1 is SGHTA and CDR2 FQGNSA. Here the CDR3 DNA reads TGTGCCAGCAGCCCCCCTGCCCGAGGAGACTCCTACGAGCAGTACTTC. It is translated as CASSPPARGDSYEQYF.

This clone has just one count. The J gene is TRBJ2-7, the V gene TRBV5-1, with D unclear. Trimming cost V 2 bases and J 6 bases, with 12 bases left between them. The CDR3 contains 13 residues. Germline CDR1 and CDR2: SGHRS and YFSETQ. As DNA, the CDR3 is TGCGCCAGCAGCTTCGAAACTCCCCTCGAGCAGTACTTC. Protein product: CASSFETPLEQYF.

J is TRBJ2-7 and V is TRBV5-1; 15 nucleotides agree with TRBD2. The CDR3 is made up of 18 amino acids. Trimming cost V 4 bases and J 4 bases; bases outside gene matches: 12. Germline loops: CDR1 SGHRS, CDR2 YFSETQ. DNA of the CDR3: TGCGCCAGCAGCGGACTAGCGGGAGGGCCCTTCTTGATATACGAGCAGTACTTC. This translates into CASSGLAGGPFLIYEQYF.

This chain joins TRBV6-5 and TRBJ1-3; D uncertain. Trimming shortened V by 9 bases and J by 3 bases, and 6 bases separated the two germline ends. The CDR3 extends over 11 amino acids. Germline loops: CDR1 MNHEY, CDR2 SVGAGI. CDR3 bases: TGTGCCAGTCATTTTGGAAACACCATATATTTT. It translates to CASHFGNTIYF.

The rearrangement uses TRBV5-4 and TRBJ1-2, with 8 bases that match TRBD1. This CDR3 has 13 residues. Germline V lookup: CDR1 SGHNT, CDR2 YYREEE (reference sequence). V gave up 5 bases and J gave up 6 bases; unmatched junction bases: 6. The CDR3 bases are TGTGCCAGCAGTGAAGGACAGGGAAATGGCTACACCTTC. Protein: CASSEGQGNGYTF.

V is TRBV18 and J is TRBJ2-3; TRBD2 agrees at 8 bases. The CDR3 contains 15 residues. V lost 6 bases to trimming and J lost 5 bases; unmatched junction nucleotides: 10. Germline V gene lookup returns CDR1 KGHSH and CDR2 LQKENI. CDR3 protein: CASSSLRGGKDTQYF. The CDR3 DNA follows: TGTGCCAGCTCCTCACTACGGGGGGGCAAAGATACGCAGTATTTT.

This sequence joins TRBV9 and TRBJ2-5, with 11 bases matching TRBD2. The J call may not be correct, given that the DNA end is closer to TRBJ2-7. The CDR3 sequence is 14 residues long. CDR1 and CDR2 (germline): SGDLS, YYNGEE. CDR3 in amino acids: CASSVSGGGYEQYF. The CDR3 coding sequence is TGTGCCAGCAGCGTTAGCGGGGGGGGCTACGAGCAGTACTTC.

CDR3 DNA: TGCGCCAGCAGCCCTGACGCGGGACTAGCTAACTATGGCTACACCTTC. Amino acid sequence: CASSPDAGLANYGYTF. This rearrangement joins TRBV5-1 to TRBJ1-2, with D perhaps matching TRBD1 (5 bases). Germline CDR1 reads SGHRS; CDR2 reads YFSETQ. V lost 4 bases and J lost 0, with 16 bases in between. The CDR3 contains 16 residues.

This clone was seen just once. CDR3 in amino acids: CASIGPQGGPRETQYF. The CDR3 DNA follows: TGTGCCAGCATCGGGCCACAGGGAGGGCCTAGGGAGACCCAGTACTTC. This chain joins TRBV9 and TRBJ2-5; D perhaps matches TRBD2 (7 bases). CDR1 and CDR2 (germline): SGDLS, YYNGEE. Trimming pared 6 bases from V and 5 bases from J, leaving 23 bases between. CDR3 size: 16 residues.

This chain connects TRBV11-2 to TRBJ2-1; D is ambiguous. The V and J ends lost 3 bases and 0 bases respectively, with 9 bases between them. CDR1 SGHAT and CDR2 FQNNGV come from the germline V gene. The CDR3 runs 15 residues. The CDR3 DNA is TGTGCCAGCAGCTTTCTCAGTAACTCCTACAATGAGCAGTTCTTC. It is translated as CASSFLSNSYNEQFF.

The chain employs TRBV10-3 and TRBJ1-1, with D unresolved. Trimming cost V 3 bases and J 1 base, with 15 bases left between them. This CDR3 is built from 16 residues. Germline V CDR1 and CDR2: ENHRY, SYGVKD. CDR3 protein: CAISDGVHGPNTEAFF. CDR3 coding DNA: TGTGCCATCAGTGACGGGGTCCACGGCCCGAACACTGAAGCTTTCTTT.

In DNA form, the CDR3 reads TGCGCCAGCAGCTTGGACAGCAACCCTAGCACAGATACGCAGTATTTT. This encodes CASSLDSNPSTDTQYF. The chain joins TRBV5-1 to TRBJ2-3; no reliable D call. Trimming shortened V by 0 bases and J by 0 bases, and 11 bases separated the two germline ends. Germline V gene sequence: CDR1 SGHRS, CDR2 YFSETQ. This CDR3 contains 16 residues. The full variable domain, in which reference TRBV5-1 and TRBJ2-3 provide the parts outside the CDR3, is KAGVTQTPRYLIKTRGQQVTLSCSPISGHRSVSWYQQTPGQGLQFLFEYFSETQRNKGNFPGRFSGRQFSNSRSEMNVSTLELGDSALYLCASSLDSNPSTDTQYFGPGTRLTVL.

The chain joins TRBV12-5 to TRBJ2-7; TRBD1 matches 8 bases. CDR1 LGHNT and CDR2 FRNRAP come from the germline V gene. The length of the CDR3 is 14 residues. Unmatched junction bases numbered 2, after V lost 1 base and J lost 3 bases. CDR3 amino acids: CASGLGTGSYEQYF. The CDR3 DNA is TGTGCTAGTGGTTTGGGGACAGGGAGCTACGAGCAGTACTTC.

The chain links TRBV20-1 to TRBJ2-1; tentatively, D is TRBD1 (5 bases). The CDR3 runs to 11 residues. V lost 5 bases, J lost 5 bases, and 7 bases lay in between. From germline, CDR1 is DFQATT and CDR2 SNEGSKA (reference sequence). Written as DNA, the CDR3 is TGCAGTGCTTACAGGAACAATGAGCAGTTCTTC. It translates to CSAYRNNEQFF.